The clone carrying this TCR beta chain appeared many times. The sample belongs to a study of regulatory T cells in long-lasting Graves disease. Time point given: newly diagnosed GD, antithyroid drugs for less than 3 months. PBMC RNA was the source of the TCR library. HTBI primers from iRepertoire and Arm-PCR of CDR3 regions yielded the TCR beta libraries. One entry per CDR3 protein results from TCRdb running MiXCR on the multiplex PCR reads. The profile covers some 500,000 distinct CDR3 sequences, with around 15% appearing a single time and roughly 25% taken by the ten largest. The data were also submitted as part of a second study, on T cells in Graves' hyperthyroidism and ophthalmopathy.

The TCR sequence derives from a woman aged 40 to 65 with Graves disease. Material: peripheral blood mononuclear cells (PBMCs), obtained at new diagnosis, from a patient treated with antithyroid drugs.

The CDR3 loop is CASSLGTTSYNEQFF. The CDR3 DNA is TGTGCCAGCAGCTTGGGGACTACCTCCTACAATGAGCAGTTCTTC. This sequence joins TRBV7-8 and TRBJ2-1; 7 bases are a match to TRBD2. The CDR3 has 15 residues. Per germline, CDR1 SGHVS and CDR2 FQNEAQ. Unmatched junction bases numbered 2, after V lost 3 bases and J lost 0 bases.